Listed below are T cell receptor beta chains from one sample, sequenced in a study of shared clonotypes between healthy human individuals. Generated by immunoSEQ multiplex PCR, the TCRdb table keeps only in-frame clones and is missing some. Of under 350,000 clones in the sample, 80% to 90% were seen once. Sequencing was carried out using memory CD8+ T cells sorted from blood. The receptors shown here come from a young man in good health. The CDR3 runs from the conserved cysteine through the conserved F or W. The order of the fields is clone size, D gene, V gene, J gene, CDR3 protein, CDR3 DNA. A D gene is named only where the DNA matches it firmly. Clone size is not always given. Where it is, it says once, few, many or a class for expanded clones.

clone_size: -; d_call: TRBD2; v_call: TRBV5-1; j_call: TRBJ2-7; cdr3_aa: CASSFFSGGSSYEQYF; cdr3_nt: TGCGCCAGCAGCTTCTTCAGCGGGGGGAGCTCCTACGAGCAGTACTTC
clone_size: -; d_call: -; v_call: TRBV6-6; j_call: TRBJ1-5; cdr3_aa: CASSYSWQGGYQPQHF; cdr3_nt: TGTGCCAGCAGTTACTCGTGGCAGGGTGGGTATCAGCCCCAGCATTTT
clone_size: -; d_call: -; v_call: TRBV7-9; j_call: TRBJ2-7; cdr3_aa: CASSPDVTYEQYF; cdr3_nt: TGTGCCAGCAGCCCGGACGTGACCTACGAGCAGTACTTC
clone_size: -; d_call: -; v_call: TRBV28; j_call: TRBJ2-7; cdr3_aa: CASSLTGSYEQYF; cdr3_nt: TGTGCCAGCAGTTTAACAGGGTCCTACGAGCAGTACTTC
clone_size: -; d_call: -; v_call: TRBV10-2; j_call: TRBJ2-1; cdr3_aa: CASSEWINSINEQFF; cdr3_nt: TGCGCCAGCAGTGAGTGGATTAATAGCATCAATGAGCAGTTCTTC
clone_size: -; d_call: -; v_call: TRBV6-5; j_call: TRBJ2-1; cdr3_aa: CASSPTGYEQFF; cdr3_nt: TGTGCCAGCAGTCCAACAGGGTACGAGCAGTTCTTC
clone_size: -; d_call: -; v_call: TRBV28; j_call: TRBJ1-5; cdr3_aa: CASSPGPARSFNQPQHF; cdr3_nt: TGTGCCAGCAGTCCGGGACCGGCCCGATCATTCAATCAGCCCCAGCATTTT
clone_size: -; d_call: TRBD1; v_call: TRBV6-5; j_call: TRBJ2-5; cdr3_aa: CASNPGQGMTGTQYF; cdr3_nt: TGTGCCAGCAATCCGGGACAGGGTATGACGGGGACCCAGTACTTC
clone_size: -; d_call: TRBD1; v_call: TRBV7-9; j_call: TRBJ2-7; cdr3_aa: CPTGIDEQYF; cdr3_nt: TGTCCGACAGGGATAGACGAGCAGTACTTC
clone_size: -; d_call: TRBD2; v_call: TRBV30; j_call: TRBJ2-1; cdr3_aa: CAWSHPGLAGYYNEQFF; cdr3_nt: TGTGCCTGGAGCCACCCGGGACTAGCGGGATACTACAATGAGCAGTTCTTC
clone_size: -; d_call: -; v_call: TRBV5-1; j_call: TRBJ2-2; cdr3_aa: CASSHWGADGELFF; cdr3_nt: TGCGCCAGCAGCCATTGGGGGGCCGACGGGGAGCTGTTTTTT
clone_size: once; d_call: -; v_call: TRBV6-6; j_call: TRBJ1-2; cdr3_aa: CASSPTSWMGNGYTF; cdr3_nt: TGTGCCAGCAGCCCGACATCTTGGATGGGAAATGGCTACACCTTC
clone_size: -; d_call: -; v_call: TRBV5-1; j_call: TRBJ2-2; cdr3_aa: CASGSTGELFF; cdr3_nt: TGCGCCAGCGGGTCCACCGGGGAGCTGTTTTTT
clone_size: -; d_call: TRBD2; v_call: TRBV7-9; j_call: TRBJ2-7; cdr3_aa: CASSLEASGSSYEQYF; cdr3_nt: TGTGCCAGCAGCTTAGAGGCTAGCGGTTCATCCTACGAGCAGTACTTC
clone_size: -; d_call: -; v_call: TRBV4-1; j_call: TRBJ1-6; cdr3_aa: CASSQGVRNNSPLHF; cdr3_nt: TGCGCCAGCAGCCAGGGGGTTCGCAATAATTCACCCCTCCACTTT
clone_size: -; d_call: TRBD1; v_call: TRBV18; j_call: TRBJ2-1; cdr3_aa: CASSPRDRDFHEQFF; cdr3_nt: TGTGCCAGCTCACCACGGGACAGGGATTTCCATGAGCAGTTCTTC
clone_size: few; d_call: -; v_call: TRBV2; j_call: TRBJ1-2; cdr3_aa: CASSSPGAARDYGYTF; cdr3_nt: TGTGCCAGCAGCAGCCCAGGGGCCGCACGGGATTATGGCTACACCTTC
clone_size: many; d_call: -; v_call: TRBV27; j_call: TRBJ2-1; cdr3_aa: CASSSTTGNYNEQFF; cdr3_nt: TGTGCCAGCAGTTCGACTACAGGGAACTACAATGAGCAGTTCTTC
clone_size: few; d_call: TRBD1; v_call: TRBV6-5; j_call: TRBJ2-7; cdr3_aa: CASSSPRTGKYEQYF; cdr3_nt: TGTGCCAGCAGTTCCCCCCGGACAGGCAAGTACGAGCAGTACTTC
clone_size: -; d_call: -; v_call: TRBV28; j_call: TRBJ2-7; cdr3_aa: CASSQGPRWGYEQYF; cdr3_nt: TGTGCCAGCAGCCAAGGACCCAGGTGGGGTTACGAGCAGTACTTC
clone_size: -; d_call: -; v_call: TRBV5-8; j_call: TRBJ2-7; cdr3_aa: CASSSKTDGWIYEQYF; cdr3_nt: TGTGCCAGCAGCTCCAAGACAGATGGATGGATTTACGAGCAGTACTTC
clone_size: -; d_call: TRBD1; v_call: TRBV7-9; j_call: TRBJ2-7; cdr3_aa: CASSFWDRVNEQYF; cdr3_nt: TGTGCCAGCAGCTTTTGGGACAGGGTAAACGAGCAGTACTTC
clone_size: once; d_call: TRBD1; v_call: TRBV29-1; j_call: TRBJ2-1; cdr3_aa: CSADRSSYNEQFF; cdr3_nt: TGCAGCGCGGACAGGAGCTCCTACAATGAGCAGTTCTTC
clone_size: -; d_call: -; v_call: TRBV11-2; j_call: TRBJ1-6; cdr3_aa: CASSLRVSGNSPLHF; cdr3_nt: TGTGCCAGCAGCTTAAGAGTATCCGGTAATTCACCCCTCCACTTT
clone_size: -; d_call: -; v_call: TRBV7-9; j_call: TRBJ1-2; cdr3_aa: CASSLSRQEANYGYTF; cdr3_nt: TGTGCCAGCAGCTTATCGAGGCAGGAAGCTAACTATGGCTACACCTTC
clone_size: few; d_call: -; v_call: TRBV7-6; j_call: TRBJ1-1; cdr3_aa: CASSLEEGTGTGGEAFF; cdr3_nt: TGTGCCAGCAGCTTAGAGGAAGGGACGGGTACAGGTGGTGAAGCTTTCTTT
clone_size: -; d_call: TRBD2; v_call: TRBV11-1; j_call: TRBJ2-5; cdr3_aa: CASSSTSGGVETQYF; cdr3_nt: TGTGCCAGCAGCTCGACTAGCGGGGGGGTGGAGACCCAGTACTTC
clone_size: -; d_call: -; v_call: TRBV27; j_call: TRBJ1-2; cdr3_aa: CASSLGAGDGYTF; cdr3_nt: TGTGCCAGCAGTTTGGGGGCCGGCGATGGCTACACCTTC
clone_size: -; d_call: TRBD1; v_call: TRBV2; j_call: TRBJ1-1; cdr3_aa: CASSEDSGTGAEAFF; cdr3_nt: TGTGCCAGCAGTGAAGATTCCGGGACAGGGGCTGAAGCTTTCTTT
clone_size: few; d_call: TRBD2; v_call: TRBV11-2; j_call: TRBJ2-2; cdr3_aa: CASSIAGVNTGELFF; cdr3_nt: TGTGCCAGCAGCATAGCGGGGGTGAACACCGGGGAGCTGTTTTTT
clone_size: -; d_call: -; v_call: TRBV7-9; j_call: TRBJ2-1; cdr3_aa: CASSLVADNEQFF; cdr3_nt: TGTGCCAGCAGCTTAGTGGCAGACAATGAGCAGTTCTTC
clone_size: -; d_call: -; v_call: TRBV30; j_call: TRBJ1-5; cdr3_aa: CAWSGGDGNQPQHF; cdr3_nt: TGTGCCTGGAGCGGTGGGGATGGCAATCAGCCCCAGCATTTT
clone_size: -; d_call: -; v_call: TRBV18; j_call: TRBJ1-2; cdr3_aa: CASSTQRASYGYTF; cdr3_nt: TGTGCCAGCTCAACACAGAGGGCTTCCTATGGCTACACCTTC
clone_size: -; d_call: -; v_call: TRBV5-1; j_call: TRBJ2-1; cdr3_aa: CASSLGIRGLYPGQWEQFF; cdr3_nt: TGCGCCAGCAGCTTGGGAATCCGTGGACTTTACCCCGGACAATGGGAGCAGTTCTTC
clone_size: -; d_call: TRBD1; v_call: TRBV19; j_call: TRBJ1-1; cdr3_aa: CASSSTGGSEAFF; cdr3_nt: TGTGCCAGTAGTTCAACAGGGGGCTCTGAAGCTTTCTTT
clone_size: -; d_call: -; v_call: TRBV13; j_call: TRBJ2-1; cdr3_aa: CASSDGPGEQFF; cdr3_nt: TGTGCCAGCAGCGATGGGCCAGGTGAGCAGTTCTTC
clone_size: -; d_call: -; v_call: TRBV16; j_call: TRBJ2-5; cdr3_aa: CASSQSGIRETQYF; cdr3_nt: TGTGCCAGCAGCCAATCCGGGATCCGAGAGACCCAGTACTTC
clone_size: -; d_call: -; v_call: TRBV29-1; j_call: TRBJ1-4; cdr3_aa: CSVGAKRNEKLFF; cdr3_nt: TGCAGCGTTGGAGCCAAGCGTAATGAAAAACTGTTTTTT